This note documents a single TCR beta chain sequence. Its target antigen remains unknown. Base qualities are missing; no much larger clone stands one base away. The entry originates in a study of shared clonotypes between healthy human individuals (dated by TCRdb to the early 2020s). Turning to the overall study: Three men and two women, aged 18 to 49 years, made up the cohort. To estimate repertoire size and how much clonotype sharing occurs between individuals, the study deeply sequenced the blood TCR repertoires of five healthy adults. Between about 0.9 and 8.9 billion PBMCs per donor were obtained by leukapheresis. To increase sequencing depth and limit assay-specific biases, TCR repertoire library preparation and sequencing were carried out by different laboratories using diverse techniques. For each donor, CD4 naive and CD4 memory were each given three plates, CD8 naive was given two plates, and CD8 memory was given one plate.

The germline V gene encodes CDR1 MDHEN and CDR2 SYDVKM. The CDR3 contains 14 residues, cysteine and phenylalanine counted. Solely the CDR3 DNA is kept, with 42 bases framed from the first base. Between the V and J ends, shortened by 5 bases and 0 bases respectively, the junction contains 10 bases. CD8 naive samples consisted of CD45RO-negative cells that were positively selected for CCR7, yielding a CD45RA+CCR7+ population without TemRA cells. Donors were healthy HIV-negative adults with no recently reported acute infections or vaccinations. Every donor was a Caucasian adult residing in Nashville, Tennessee, USA. After blood collection by leukapheresis, PBMCs were isolated using Ficoll-Histopaque density gradient centrifugation and then cryopreserved in the vapor phase of liquid nitrogen. Analytical flow cytometry was used to check the purity and quantity of every magnetically sorted T cell population. From each sorted fraction, genomic DNA was isolated and quantified by UV absorbance on a Nanodrop 2000c.

What the work shows at the level of the full study, not this receptor alone: Incomplete sequencing was indicated by rarefaction of sorted-subset datasets, despite the large sequencing depth. Across a few donors, 5% to 6% of naive CD4, roughly 3.4% of naive CD8, roughly 2.3% of memory CD4, and approximately 0.4% of memory CD8 clonotypes were shared. Pairwise subsampling indicated that sequencing depth was expected to affect the degree of clonotype sharing among donors. Naive subsets generally had larger estimated clonotype richness than memory subsets. The small number of donors limited the genetic and exposure-history diversity represented. Sampling was limited to blood, and TCR repertoires in tissue likely differ from TCR repertoires in blood. Higher generation probabilities were observed for clonotypes shared by all four sorted-subset donors than for non-shared clonotypes.

TCR CDR3 regions were amplified from genomic DNA by multiplex PCR using the deep immunoSEQ assay. Extracted genomic DNA from each cell subset was spread evenly across all wells of several immunoSEQ 96-well plates, with each plate serving as a replicate. For sorted subsets, 200 to 250 ng of genomic DNA, equivalent to 25,000 to 35,000 T cell genomes, went into each replicate PCR. Purified libraries were measured with a Qubit 3.0 fluorometer, size-checked on a Bioanalyzer 2100, and measured again with the KAPA Library Quantification kit. Every immunoSEQ 96-well plate was sequenced on a dedicated single-read 150-cycle Illumina NextSeq 550 flow cell. In the source study's methods: The immunoSEQ output contained only junctional sequences without quality scores, so filtering could not match that applied to full-length reads. To assign V/J genes and CDR3, sequences were annotated using PyIR, a Python wrapper for IgBLAST v1.9, with IMGT germline references. Reads were removed for weak V/J assignments (E-value above 1e-6), missing CDR3, stop codons, out-of-frame junctions, or ambiguous translated residues. V3J clonotypes were defined as sequences sharing the same inferred V gene, J gene, and CDR3 amino acid sequence. Percentage overlap between repertoires was calculated by dividing the number of shared unique clonotypes by the size of the smaller repertoire. Richness of each repertoire was evaluated using RTK rarefaction, the Chao1 estimator, and Recon v2.1 estimates of unobserved clonotypes. OLGA was used to compute generation probabilities for all TCRbeta clonotypes that the gDNA method yielded from several donors. This is the immuneACCESS table as TCRdb keeps it, with only in-frame sequences that have V and J called. A part of the clones is gone; compared with another copy, unresolved V genes explain less than half, and the rest is unexplained. V, J and clone size derive from that table, while D and trimming were established from the DNA sequence. This sample holds some 2.1 million clones; around 93% were observed only once. The top ten constitute less than 2% of the sample.

The chain is encoded by TRBV28 joined to TRBJ1-2; no D segment can be confidently identified. The TCR sequence derives from a man between 18 and 29 years old in good health. Some clones in this sample may be carry-over from other donors' samples. Sequenced sample: naive CD8+ T cells from PBMCs. The cell subset or site label, read with the paper, signifies: CD45RA+CCR7+. The CDR3 region: CASSPTPANYGYTF. The bases are TGTGCCAGCAGTCCGACACCCGCTAACTATGGCTACACCTTC.